This entry describes one T cell receptor beta chain. Its antigen is currently unknown. The data are from a study of identical twins. Germline CDR1 is MNHNY and CDR2 is SVGAGI (reference sequence). V lost 7 bases and J 1 base, leaving 9 bases between the germline ends. The CDR3 runs to 13 residues. A universal primer site came from template switching; cDNA carried unique molecular identifiers. Each CDR3 protein is one row after TCRdb ran MiXCR on the 5' RACE reads. The sample contains around 490,000 distinct CDR3 sequences, about 15% of which appear only once. Points from the study as a whole: With monozygotic twins, out-of-frame TCR alpha sharing exceeded what models estimated. In cord blood, abundant beta clonotypes had fewer insertions; memory showed no trend.

The sample also formed part of further work on yellow fever vaccine responses in identical twins.

Input material: CD4+ T cells sorted from blood. This receptor was obtained from a woman aged 18-29 years in good health. This chain joins TRBV6-6 and TRBJ2-3; D possibly uses TRBD1 or TRBD2 (5 bases each). DNA for the CDR3: TGTGCCAGCACGAGGGACCGCACAGATACGCAGTATTTT. Amino acid sequence: CASTRDRTDTQYF.